One T cell receptor (beta chain) is described in this entry. Its antigen is currently unknown. The sample belongs to a study of T cell responses to AZD1222 COVID-19 vaccine. The wider study: Combined were second doses at about 4 or about 12 weeks. Study-wide results and caveats: Most donors were white British, females outnumbered males, and clonal diversity was possibly underestimated. Spike-specific TCR breadth and depth went up after people got two AZD1222 doses.

Here immunoSEQ multiplex PCR was the method, and the copy in TCRdb shows in-frame clones only, minus some. The sample shows 65,000 to 80,000 clones, about 90% of them seen only once. The V gene end was trimmed by 1 base and the J gene end by 2 bases; junction bases not matched to a gene: 16. CDR3 length equals 22 residues. From germline, CDR1 is LGHNA and CDR2 YNFKEQ. The rearrangement joins TRBV4-2 to TRBJ2-3, with TRBD2 matching 15 bases. The sequence was obtained from an adult in good health. Here the sequenced sample was peripheral blood, taken on day 0 of AZD1222 vaccination. The CDR3 sequence is CASSQVFSPWTSGRADTDTQYF. The CDR3 DNA reads TGTGCCAGCAGCCAAGTTTTCAGTCCATGGACTAGCGGGAGGGCGGACACAGATACGCAGTATTTT.